The 8 T cell receptor beta chains below all came from one sample that was sequenced in a study of blood T cell repertoires in COVID-19. This table comes from immunoSEQ multiplex PCR, and its TCRdb copy is limited to in-frame clones, with some not included. The sample includes 200,000 to 300,000 clones, around 85% of them seen just once. Sequenced material: peripheral blood. The receptors were gathered from a man older than 75 with acute or convalescent COVID-19.

The chain links TRBV5-1 to TRBJ2-7, with 10 nucleotides matching TRBD2. V dropped 3 bases and J dropped 3; count of bases not matched to a gene: 15. Germline lookup yields CDR1 SGHRS and CDR2 YFSETQ. The CDR3 sequence is 18 residues long. The CDR3 nucleotides read TGCGCCAGCAGCTCACGCAGGGGCGCGGCTAGCGGGGGCTACGAGCAGTACTTC. It yields the protein CASSSRRGAASGGYEQYF.

The chain employs TRBV7-3 and TRBJ1-3; D is uncertain. Trimming left V 5 bases short and J 4 bases short, with 9 bases between. This CDR3 contains 13 residues. Looked up from germline, CDR1 is SGHTA and CDR2 is FQGTGA. DNA of the CDR3: TGTGCCAGCAGCGTAGCGTACGGAAACACCATATATTTT. It specifies CASSVAYGNTIYF. The variable domain in full, with the rest retrieved from reference TRBV7-3 and TRBJ1-3, is GAGVSQTPSNKVTEKGKYVELRCDPISGHTALYWYRQSLGQGPEFLIYFQGTGAADDSGLPNDRFFAVRPEGSVSTLKIQRTERGDSAVYLCASSVAYGNTIYFGEGSWLTVV.

This chain uses TRBV6-5 with TRBJ1-1; 10 bases match TRBD1. Trimming at V came to 7 bases and at J to 1 base, leaving 3 bases not matched to a gene. The CDR3 totals 14 residues. CDR1 MNHEY and CDR2 SVGAGI come from the germline V gene. The CDR3 protein is CASKTGGPNTEAFF. In DNA, the CDR3 is TGTGCCAGCAAGACAGGGGGCCCGAACACTGAAGCTTTCTTT.

V and J are TRBV9 and TRBJ2-1; possibly TRBD1 for D (6 bases). This CDR3 is built from 17 residues. Germline-derived CDR1 and CDR2 are SGDLS and YYNGEE. V was shortened by 3 bases and J by 8 bases, with 24 bases between the two germline ends. The DNA for the CDR3 is TGTGCCAGCAGCGAAATCAGATCCTTTAGGGGGTTCCATGAGCAGTTCTTC. Its protein is CASSEIRSFRGFHEQFF.

CDR3 in amino acids: CASSVVTGQGARNYGYTF. The CDR3 nucleotides read TGTGCCAGCAGCGTAGTAACGGGACAGGGGGCGCGTAACTATGGCTACACCTTC. The chain carries TRBV9 and TRBJ1-2; 12 nucleotides agree with TRBD1. This CDR3 has 18 residues. V was pared by 0 bases and J by 1 base, with 7 bases of the junction left unmatched. Germline V gene sequence: CDR1 SGDLS, CDR2 YYNGEE.

The chain joins TRBV5-6 to TRBJ1-2; 7 nucleotides line up with TRBD1. This CDR3 comprises 13 residues. V dropped 4 bases and J dropped 2; count of bases not matched to a gene: 2. Germline CDR1 and CDR2: SGHDT and YYEEEE. The CDR3 loop is CASSLDRNYGYTF. DNA for the CDR3: TGTGCCAGCAGCCTGGACAGGAACTATGGCTACACCTTC. The full variable domain, in which reference TRBV5-6 and TRBJ1-2 provide the parts outside the CDR3, is DAGVTQSPTHLIKTRGQQVTLRCSPKSGHDTVSWYQQALGQGPQFIFQYYEEEERQRGNFPDRFSGHQFPNYSSELNVNALLLGDSALYLCASSLDRNYGYTFGSGTRLTVV.

V and J are TRBV19 and TRBJ1-3; D unclear. The CDR3 extends over 14 amino acids. The V end lost 5 bases, the J end lost 2 bases, and 10 bases lay between the germline ends. Looked up from germline, CDR1 is LNHDA and CDR2 is SQIVND (reference sequence). This chain's CDR3 is CASSAVLPGNTIYF. CDR3 sequence (DNA): TGTGCCAGTAGTGCGGTCCTCCCTGGAAACACCATATATTTT.

The chain links TRBV6-5 to TRBJ2-3; 7 bases align to TRBD2. This CDR3 is 14 amino acids long. Germline assignment: CDR1 MNHEY and CDR2 SVGAGI. J gave up 1 base and V 6 bases, and 4 bases lay outside the gene matches. The CDR3, as DNA: TGTGCCAGCAGGAGCGGGGCCGGCACAGATACGCAGTATTTT. This translates into CASRSGAGTDTQYF.